This TCR beta chain was profiled in a study of identical twins. Regarding the study as a whole: Excess sharing between twins was weaker in beta out-of-frame sequences. The presence of invariant MAIT and iNKT cells could partly confound analyses of zero-insertion sequences.

Germline values: CDR1 WNHNN, CDR2 SYGVQD (reference sequence). CDR3 length: 15 amino acids. V was shortened by 4 bases and J by 2 bases, with 13 bases between the two germline ends. Among all donors, each was a healthy Caucasian. Through template switching, a universal primer site was introduced, and the cDNA contained unique molecular identifiers. TCRdb itself ran the 5' RACE reads through MiXCR, one entry per CDR3 protein. The sample lists 300,000 to 350,000 distinct CDR3 sequences; around 12% were seen once. This clonotype was detected only a few times. Its matching antigen is unknown. The same specimen was also included in a second study, on yellow fever vaccine responses in identical twins.

The chain links TRBV10-1 to TRBJ2-3; a possible D gene is TRBD2 (6 bases). Input material: CD8+ T cells sorted from blood. The sequence was obtained from a woman aged 18 to 35 in good health. CDR3 DNA: TGCGCCAGCAGTGCGACTAGTACTCCCACAGATACGCAGTATTTT. It specifies CASSATSTPTDTQYF.